Detailed here is one T cell receptor beta chain. This sample stems from a study of blood T cell repertoires in COVID-19. On the study more broadly: Sites in the United States, Italy and Spain provided acute and convalescent COVID-19 samples.

Residents of 24 US areas, aged roughly 18 to 89 years, made up the participants. Membership in each cohort depended on participant-reported clinical history. TCRdb's copy holds only in-frame clones and misses some; the assay was immunoSEQ multiplex PCR. There are hundreds of thousands of clones in the sample; roughly 90% occur only once, and roughly 8.9% lies in the top ten. V trimming: 4 bases; J trimming: 6 bases; junction bases outside the gene matches: 18. This CDR3 region has 18 residues. Germline V gene data show CDR1 as LGHDT and CDR2 as YNNKEL (reference sequence). The J gene is TRBJ2-7, the V gene TRBV3-1 (or the pseudogene TRBV3-2), with TRBD2 identical over 10 bases. The sample comprised PBMCs or T cells enriched from blood (not recorded which). This TCR derives from a woman in her 40s who had recovered from COVID-19. Written as DNA, the CDR3 is TGTGCCAGCAGCCTAGCGGGGGGCAATTCCCTAGGGGGTTCCGAGCAGTACTTC. Translation gives CASSLAGGNSLGGSEQYF.